This TCR beta chain was retrieved from a study of blood T cells in healthy people across ages. The study, taken as a whole, reports: Long-lived donors had more naive CD4+ cells and higher diversity than aged donors.

The use of a sample-barcoded 5' primer and a J-beta primer mix characterized a second PCR of roughly 7 to 12 cycles. Each cDNA molecule was tagged by a template-switch adaptor with 12 random nucleotides. TCRdb recomputed calls from the 5' RACE reads with MiXCR, one row per CDR3 protein. The sample has 780,000 or so distinct CDR3 sequences, 56% seen once. Every sample had a minimum of 6.5 million PBMCs isolated. CDR3 length equals 15 residues. In germline, CDR1 is SGHDT, CDR2 YYEEEE. The table lists this clonotype with a count of one. What it binds is not known. The V and J genes are TRBV5-6 and TRBJ2-4; weak D call: TRBD1 (6 bases). The DNA end lines up better with TRBJ2-7; the J call may be wrong. The sequenced sample consisted of blood. The receptor's source is a man between 40 and 49 years old in good health. CDR3 loop: CASTSMIRGLHEQYF. As DNA, the CDR3 is TGTGCCAGCACCTCAATGATCAGGGGATTACACGAGCAGTACTTC.